This TCR beta chain derives from a study of identical twins. TCRdb re-called the 5' RACE reads with MiXCR, one entry per CDR3 protein. Seen here are 500,000 to 600,000 distinct CDR3 sequences, under 25% observed once, and the top ten hold around 1%. Germline loops: CDR1 SNHLY, CDR2 FYNNEI. This CDR3 spans 13 amino acids. Trimming removed 7 bases from V and 3 bases from J; junction bases left unmatched: 5. This clonotype was seen more than once but under ten times. This sample also appeared in a second study, on T cells expressing NK-cell markers. In that study: It was sorted CD3+CD56-NKG2C+, CD3+CD56+NKG2C- and CD3+CD56+NKG2C+ T cells that provided the TCR beta repertoires. CD8+ T cells in more than five donors included dominant NKG2C+ clonotypes at about 1.0-7.0%. Researchers report these clonotypes also headed the CD3+CD56-NKG2C+ fraction in several donors.

The sequencing input was CD4+ T cells sorted from blood. The clonotype comes from a woman between 18 and 30 years old in good health. V is TRBV2 and J is TRBJ2-7, with 8 bases identical to TRBD1. The CDR3 DNA reads TGTGCCAGCAATGGACAGGGCGTCTACGAGCAGTACTTC. This gives the protein CASNGQGVYEQYF.